These 20 T cell receptor beta chains share one sample of origin, sequenced in a study of blood T cell repertoires in COVID-19 (TCRdb year 2020). The library relied on the immunoSEQ multiplex PCR assay. TCRdb re-hosts the immuneACCESS table, in-frame sequences only. Its copies lack some clones; in the studies checked, an unresolved V gene accounts for under half of them, and the cause for the rest is not known. Present in this sample are about 430,000 clones, approximately 90% of which were seen just once. The top ten clonotypes cover 0.8% to 0.9% of the sample. The sequenced material came from peripheral blood. The receptors were sampled from a man aged 18 to 29 with COVID-19, enrolled during active disease.

The genes are TRBV11-3 and TRBJ2-7; 7 bases agree with TRBD2. With V trimmed by 2 bases and J by 5 bases, 15 bases remained unmatched. The CDR3 is made up of 17 amino acids. Per germline, CDR1 SGHNT and CDR2 YENEEA. In nucleotides, the CDR3 is TGTGCCAGCAGCTTAAGGTGGAGGCTAGCGGAGGCTCACGAGCAGTACTTC. Translation: CASSLRWRLAEAHEQYF. Drawing the rest from reference TRBV11-3 and TRBJ2-7, the complete variable domain is EAGVVQSPRYKIIEKKQPVAFWCNPISGHNTLYWYLQNLGQGPELLIRYENEEAVDDSQLPKDRFSAERLKGVDSTLKIQPAELGDSAVYLCASSLRWRLAEAHEQYFGPGTRLTVT.

The V gene is TRBV14, the J gene TRBJ1-6, with 8 bases fitting TRBD1. V lost 4 bases and J lost 10; bases outside the gene matches: 6. The CDR3 totals 14 residues. CDR1 and CDR2 from the germline V gene are SGHDN and FVKESK. The CDR3, as DNA: TGTGCCAGCAGCCGGGACAGGCTATTCTCACCCCTCCACTTT. Amino acid sequence: CASSRDRLFSPLHF. The full variable domain, in which reference TRBV14 and TRBJ1-6 provide the parts outside the CDR3, is EAGVTQFPSHSVIEKGQTVTLRCDPISGHDNLYWYRRVMGKEIKFLLHFVKESKQDESGMPNNRFLAERTGGTYSTLKVQPAELEDSGVYFCASSRDRLFSPLHFGNGTRLTVT.

This chain links TRBV5-1 with TRBJ2-7, with a tentative D call TRBD2 (6 bases). The length of the CDR3 is 15 residues. Germline lookup yields CDR1 SGHRS and CDR2 YFSETQ. V dropped 5 bases and J dropped 0 bases, with 15 bases sitting between them. Here the CDR3 DNA reads TGCGCCAGCAGATGGACGGGAGCGCTCTCCTACGAGCAGTACTTC. Its protein product is CASRWTGALSYEQYF.

The chain combines TRBV14 with TRBJ2-1; 13 nucleotides agree with TRBD2. Trimming cost V 4 bases and J 7 bases; bases outside gene matches: 19. This CDR3 is 20 amino acids long. Germline lookup yields CDR1 SGHDN and CDR2 FVKESK. The CDR3 spells CASSLPWGLAGPSPINEQFF. Here the CDR3 DNA reads TGTGCCAGCAGCCTCCCCTGGGGACTAGCGGGACCGAGTCCGATTAATGAGCAGTTCTTC. Full variable domain (outside the CDR3, taken from reference TRBV14 and TRBJ2-1): EAGVTQFPSHSVIEKGQTVTLRCDPISGHDNLYWYRRVMGKEIKFLLHFVKESKQDESGMPNNRFLAERTGGTYSTLKVQPAELEDSGVYFCASSLPWGLAGPSPINEQFFGPGTRLTVL.

The chain uses TRBV6-1 and TRBJ1-2; D uncertain. V was shortened by 2 bases and J by 0 bases, with 16 bases between the two germline ends. This CDR3 contains 17 residues. The V gene's germline CDR1 is MNHNS and CDR2 SASEGT. CDR3 in DNA: TGTGCCAGCAGTGAAAGACGTGGTTACAGCTCTAACTATGGCTACACCTTC. It is translated as CASSERRGYSSNYGYTF.

This rearrangement joins TRBV9 to TRBJ2-7; 7 positions agree with TRBD2. The CDR3 is 14 residues long. The junction had 4 bases not matched to a gene; V was cut back by 0 bases and J by 4 bases. CDR1 and CDR2 from the germline V gene are SGDLS and YYNGEE. CDR3 amino acids: CASSVGGLDYEQYF. The CDR3 DNA sequence: TGTGCCAGCAGCGTAGGCGGACTAGATTACGAGCAGTACTTC.

This clone was seen once. The V gene is TRBV11-2, the J gene TRBJ2-7; D is perhaps TRBD2 (6 bases). The CDR3 has 15 amino acids. V lost 6 bases and J lost 0, with 15 bases in between. Germline V gene data show CDR1 as SGHAT and CDR2 as FQNNGV. This chain's CDR3 is CASSPGAHSSYEQYF. The CDR3 DNA reads as TGTGCCAGCAGTCCGGGAGCGCATAGCTCCTACGAGCAGTACTTC.

The CDR3, as DNA: TGCGCCAGCAGCGCTATCAGCACAGATACGCAGTATTTT. Amino acid sequence: CASSAISTDTQYF. J is TRBJ2-3 and V is TRBV10-1; unclear D gene. The germline V gene encodes CDR1 WNHNN and CDR2 SYGVQD (reference sequence). Trimming took off 6 bases at V and 0 bases at J, with 7 bases between the two ends. The CDR3 consists of 13 residues.

The rearrangement links TRBV11-3 to TRBJ1-2, with TRBD1 matching 7 bases. The CDR3 has 13 amino acids. Looked up from germline, CDR1 is SGHNT and CDR2 is YENEEA. Losses at the gene ends were 6 bases for V and 3 bases for J; bases not matched to a gene: 4. This CDR3 reads CASSPTGDYGYTF. DNA for the CDR3: TGTGCCAGCAGTCCCACAGGGGACTATGGCTACACCTTC.

The count of this clone is one. The chain couples TRBV7-9 to TRBJ2-5; the match to TRBD2 covers 11 bases. Per the germline V gene, CDR1 is SEHNR and CDR2 is FQNEAQ (reference sequence). The CDR3 runs 17 residues. After removal of 2 bases from V and 3 bases from J, the junction contained 8 bases not matched to a gene. The CDR3 sequence is CASSLTWTSGPEETQYF. The CDR3 DNA reads TGTGCCAGCAGCTTAACGTGGACTAGCGGGCCAGAAGAGACCCAGTACTTC.

This clone was seen once. The genes are TRBV29-1 and TRBJ2-1, with unresolved D. CDR1 and CDR2 from the germline V gene are SQVTM and ANQGSEA. The CDR3 has 14 residues. Trimming removed 0 bases at V and 0 bases at J, with 6 bases between. The CDR3 region has the DNA TGCAGCGTTGAAGAGCGCACCTCCTACAATGAGCAGTTCTTC. This gives the protein CSVEERTSYNEQFF.

The V call is TRBV12-3 or TRBV12-4, the J call TRBJ1-1; no clear D gene. Trimming removed 7 bases from V and 0 bases from J, with 6 bases in between. The CDR3 totals 12 residues. Written as DNA, the CDR3 is TGTGCCAGCATCCGGGTGAACACTGAAGCTTTCTTT. Its translation is CASIRVNTEAFF.

The chain is built from TRBV29-1 and TRBJ1-3; D is possibly TRBD1 (5 bases). The CDR3 sequence is 12 residues long. The V end lost 7 bases, the J end lost 1 base, and 8 bases lay between the germline ends. CDR1 and CDR2 from the germline V gene are SQVTM and ANQGSEA. The chain's CDR3 is CSGTKSGNTIYF. CDR3 coding DNA: TGCAGCGGGACAAAATCTGGAAACACCATATATTTT. The full variable domain, with the rest looked up from reference TRBV29-1 and TRBJ1-3, is SAVISQKPSRDICQRGTSLTIQCQVDSQVTMMFWYRQQPGQSLTLIATANQGSEATYESGFVIDKFPISRPNLTFSTLTVSNMSPEDSSIYLCSGTKSGNTIYFGEGSWLTVV.

This sequence joins TRBV7-9 and TRBJ1-2; D is ambiguous. V was trimmed by 4 bases and J by 4 bases, leaving 16 bases between them. The length of the CDR3 is 15 residues. From germline, CDR1 is SEHNR and CDR2 FQNEAQ (reference sequence). CDR3 region: CASSSRNSGTYGYTF. Written as DNA, the CDR3 is TGTGCCAGCAGCTCCCGAAACAGTGGCACCTATGGCTACACCTTC. The full variable domain, with the rest looked up from reference TRBV7-9 and TRBJ1-2, is DTGVSQNPRHKITKRGQNVTFRCDPISEHNRLYWYRQTLGQGPEFLTYFQNEAQLEKSRLLSDRFSAERPKGSFSTLEIQRTEQGDSAMYLCASSSRNSGTYGYTFGSGTRLTVV.

This chain joins TRBV2 and TRBJ2-1, with 10 positions matching TRBD2. The CDR3 covers 14 residues. Germline V gene lookup returns CDR1 SNHLY and CDR2 FYNNEI. V gave up 6 bases and J gave up 4 bases; unmatched junction bases: 3. CDR3 region: CASRRTSGYNEQFF. Written as DNA, the CDR3 is TGTGCCAGCAGGCGGACTAGCGGTTACAATGAGCAGTTCTTC.

This clone was counted a single time. The CDR3 DNA follows: TGTGCCAGCTCACCACTACCGAGGACAGGGATTATAAACACCATATATTTT. Its translation: CASSPLPRTGIINTIYF. This chain connects TRBV18 to TRBJ1-3; the match to TRBD1 covers 8 bases. Germline CDR1 reads KGHSH; CDR2 reads LQKENI. After removal of 1 base from V and 6 bases from J, the junction contained 11 bases not matched to a gene. The CDR3 consists of 17 residues.

In its sample, this clone was seen once. The gene calls are TRBV5-1 and TRBJ2-3, with TRBD2 as a possible D gene (7 bases). Germline CDR1 and CDR2: SGHRS and YFSETQ. This CDR3 has 15 residues. V shed 3 bases and J shed 0 bases, with 11 bases lying between them. The CDR3 DNA is TGCGCCAGCAGCTCCGGGGGGCCAAGCACAGATACGCAGTATTTT. Protein sequence: CASSSGGPSTDTQYF.

This clone has more than one count but fewer than ten. The gene calls are TRBV5-1 and TRBJ2-7; D is perhaps TRBD1 (6 bases). The V and J ends lost 4 bases and 5 bases respectively, with 13 bases between them. The CDR3 covers 13 residues. Germline V CDR1 and CDR2: SGHRS, YFSETQ. CDR3 coding DNA: TGCGCCAGCAGCGACACCACAGGGAACGAGCAGTACTTC. Translated, it gives CASSDTTGNEQYF.

CDR3 nucleotide sequence: TGTGCCAGCAGTTACGTGCTAGCGGGGGGAGAGACCCAGTACTTC. Translation gives CASSYVLAGGETQYF. The chain recombines TRBV6-5 with TRBJ2-5, with 11 bases lining up with TRBD2. Germline trimming cut 2 bases from V and 4 bases from J; bases unmatched to any gene: 3. CDR1 is MNHEY, CDR2 SVGAGI, per germline. This CDR3 is built from 15 residues.

The chain carries TRBV10-3 and TRBJ1-6, with a possible D match to TRBD1 (6 bases). V gave up 6 bases and J gave up 7 bases, with 25 bases separating them. The CDR3 has 18 amino acids. Germline lookup yields CDR1 ENHRY and CDR2 SYGVKD. CDR3: CAIRQRDTGGHINSPLHF. The CDR3 DNA sequence: TGTGCCATCAGGCAACGGGACACCGGAGGTCATATCAATTCACCCCTCCACTTT.